One and the same sample provided the 7 T cell receptor beta chains below, sequenced in a study of immune characterization of retroperitoneal liposarcoma. TCRdb called the PCR reads again in MiXCR, with one record for every CDR3 protein. The sample contains approximately 10,000 distinct CDR3 sequences, around a quarter of which appear only once. The material sequenced was tumor tissue. These receptors were collected from a female donor with retroperitoneal liposarcoma.

This clonotype was counted between two and nine times. The V call is TRBV12-3 or TRBV12-4, the J call TRBJ1-5; D is uncertain. This CDR3 is 14 amino acids long. Trimming left V 3 bases short and J 0 bases short, with 6 bases between. In DNA form, the CDR3 reads TGTGCCAGCAGTTTCCAGGATAGCAATCAGCCCCAGCATTTT. This gives the protein CASSFQDSNQPQHF.

The rearrangement links TRBV7-8 to TRBJ2-1; D may be TRBD1 or TRBD2 (5 bases each). The V and J ends lost 5 bases and 13 bases respectively, with 33 bases between them. Germline V lookup: CDR1 SGHVS, CDR2 FQNEAQ. The CDR3 consists of 18 residues. The CDR3 region is CASSPRPFDGTSPKTQFF. In DNA, the CDR3 is TGTGCCAGCAGCCCCCGCCCCTTCGACGGGACCTCACCGAAGACCCAGTTCTTC.

This clonotype was seen a single time. This may be a read error: a much more frequent sequence differs by one nucleotide. V and J are TRBV7-2 and TRBJ2-1; D might be TRBD2 (6 bases). This CDR3 region has 15 residues. Trimming removed 3 bases from V and 4 bases from J, with 13 bases in between. Germline CDR1 and CDR2: SGHTA and FQGNSA. CDR3 protein: CASSFRCGDYNEQFF. The CDR3 nucleotides read TGTGCCAGCAGCTTTCGGTGCGGGGATTACAATGAGCAGTTCTTC.

In its sample, this clonotype ranks as medium-sized. V is TRBV7-2 and J is TRBJ2-1; 12 nucleotides agree with TRBD1. With the DNA end fitting TRBJ2-7 better, the J assignment may be wrong. The CDR3 contains 14 residues. Germline CDR1 and CDR2: SGHTA and FQGNSA. The CDR3 DNA reads as TGTGCCAGCAGCTGGGACAGGGGGCAATACGAGCAGTACTTC. This translates into CASSWDRGQYEQYF.

The chain is built from TRBV6-8 and TRBJ1-2; D uncertain. Germline V lookup: CDR1 MNHGY, CDR2 SAAAGT. The CDR3 runs 14 residues. Trimming shortened V by 2 bases and J by 4 bases, and 11 bases separated the two germline ends. The CDR3 DNA follows: TGTGCCAGCAGTTACAAGGCGGCCGCCTATGGCTACACCTTC. Translating it yields CASSYKAAAYGYTF.

This clonotype was observed a few times. The rearrangement joins TRBV7-8 to TRBJ1-5, with TRBD1 identical over 10 bases. The CDR3 is made up of 17 amino acids. The germline V gene encodes CDR1 SGHVS and CDR2 FQNEAQ. The V gene end was trimmed by 1 base and the J gene end by 10 bases; junction bases not matched to a gene: 13. CDR3 sequence: CASSLEGAGTGVFPQHF. As DNA, the CDR3 is TGTGCCAGCAGCTTAGAAGGTGCGGGGACAGGGGTTTTTCCCCAGCATTTT.

This clonotype is classed as medium-sized. The rearrangement links TRBV7-2 to TRBJ2-1; 11 bases are shared with TRBD2. The better agreement between TRBJ2-7 and the DNA end casts doubt on the J call. The V gene's germline CDR1 is SGHTA and CDR2 FQGNSA. The CDR3 has 18 residues. The CDR3 sequence: CASSLRVTSGRFYNEQYF. For the CDR3, the DNA is TGTGCCAGCAGCTTAAGGGTCACTAGCGGGAGATTCTACAATGAGCAGTACTTC.